One sample yielded the 13 T cell receptor beta chains listed below, sequenced in a study of T-cell reconstitution after alpha-beta-depleted transplantation in children. This sample's TCRbeta library carried unique molecular identifier barcodes. TCRdb re-analysed the PCR reads in MiXCR, keeping a single row per CDR3 protein. The table lists some 150,000 distinct CDR3 sequences, 8.8% of them singletons, with roughly 20% in the top ten. The specimen comprised PBMCs, mostly from graft donor cells, sampled 180 days after TCRalphabeta/CD19-depleted stem cell transplant. The receptors here all came from a female patient aged 2-15 years who had a stem cell transplant for congenital amegakaryocytic thrombocytopenia, so the T cells may come from the graft donor.

This clonotype came up a few times. The rearrangement uses TRBV5-1 and TRBJ2-2, with D perhaps being TRBD1 or TRBD2 (5 bases each). The CDR3 is made up of 14 amino acids. With 9 bases removed from V and 0 bases from J, the gap between germline ends came to 12 bases. Germline-derived CDR1 and CDR2 are SGHRS and YFSETQ. This CDR3 reads CATSGTPNTGELFF. The CDR3 coding sequence is TGCGCCACTTCCGGGACGCCGAACACCGGGGAGCTGTTTTTT. Full variable domain (outside the CDR3, taken from reference TRBV5-1 and TRBJ2-2): KAGVTQTPRYLIKTRGQQVTLSCSPISGHRSVSWYQQTPGQGLQFLFEYFSETQRNKGNFPGRFSGRQFSNSRSEMNVSTLELGDSALYLCATSGTPNTGELFFGEGSRLTVL.

This clonotype has ten or more counts. The rearrangement joins TRBV20-1 to TRBJ2-5; 7 bases are a match to TRBD2. J gave up 2 bases and V 6 bases, and 9 bases lay outside the gene matches. This CDR3 region has 14 residues. Germline V gives CDR1 DFQATT, CDR2 SNEGSKA (reference sequence). CDR3 DNA: TGCAGTGCAAGGAGCGGGAAATTTCAAGAGACCCAGTACTTC. Translating gives CSARSGKFQETQYF.

This clonotype was seen at least ten times. The V call is TRBV20-1, the J call TRBJ2-5, with D tentatively TRBD1 (6 bases). The length of the CDR3 is 14 residues. V lost 4 bases to trimming and J lost 5 bases, with 17 bases between them. Per germline, CDR1 DFQATT and CDR2 SNEGSKA (reference sequence). CDR3 in amino acids: CSATEGQLSETQYF. In nucleotides, the CDR3 is TGCAGTGCTACCGAAGGACAGCTCAGCGAGACCCAGTACTTC.

J is TRBJ2-3 and V is TRBV28; tentatively, D is TRBD1 or TRBD2 (6 bases each). Germline V gives CDR1 MDHEN, CDR2 SYDVKM. Trimming removed 6 bases at V and 6 bases at J, with 19 bases between. CDR3 length equals 15 residues. CDR3 protein: CASRGGGMGVDTQYF. CDR3 nucleotides: TGTGCCAGCAGGGGGGGCGGGATGGGAGTCGATACGCAGTATTTT.

This clonotype was seen many times. The CDR3 DNA is TGCAGTGCTAGCAAGCTAGCGAGTTACGAGCAGTACTTC. It encodes CSASKLASYEQYF. The rearrangement uses TRBV20-1 and TRBJ2-7; D might be TRBD2 (6 bases). Trimming took off 3 bases at V and 4 bases at J, with 13 bases between the two ends. The CDR3 spans 13 residues. Germline V lookup: CDR1 DFQATT, CDR2 SNEGSKA (reference sequence).

A word on this clonotype: This may come from a read error, since a much larger clone is one base off. The genes are TRBV6-2 or TRBV6-3 and TRBJ1-1; 7 bases align to TRBD1. Germline CDR1 is MNHEY and CDR2 is SVGEGT. The J segment lost 8 bases and the V segment lost 5 bases, leaving 5 bases of the junction unmatched. The CDR3 length is 12 residues. This CDR3 is CASSQGVGEAFF. DNA for the CDR3: TGTGCCAGCAGTCAGGGGGTCGGAGAAGCTTTCTTT.

This clonotype was detected ten times or more. The chain joins TRBV5-5 to TRBJ2-1; a weak D match, TRBD1 (6 bases). Germline CDR1 SGHKS, CDR2 YYEKEE (reference sequence). This CDR3 is built from 15 residues. The germline V and J ends were trimmed by 0 bases and 3 bases, with 10 bases remaining between them. CDR3 coding DNA: TGTGCCAGCAGCTTGGCGACAGGCCTCTACAATGAGCAGTTCTTC. Encoded protein: CASSLATGLYNEQFF.

This clonotype qualifies as medium-sized. The chain employs TRBV28 and TRBJ2-2; D remains ambiguous. The CDR3 spans 16 residues. V lost 6 bases and J lost 8, with 22 bases in between. Germline CDR1 and CDR2: MDHEN and SYDVKM. CDR3 sequence (DNA): TGTGCCAGCAGCTCCGACCCAAGATATGTCCCGGGGGAGCTGTTTTTT. Translated: CASSSDPRYVPGELFF.

This clonotype was seen many times. The chain employs TRBV2 and TRBJ2-2, with 7 bases aligning to TRBD1. V was clipped by 5 bases and J by 2 bases; unmatched bases: 5. Germline CDR1 reads SNHLY; CDR2 reads FYNNEI. The CDR3 loop spans 15 amino acids. The CDR3 sequence is CASSRTGRNTGELFF. DNA for the CDR3: TGTGCCAGCAGTCGGACAGGACGAAACACCGGGGAGCTGTTTTTT. Complete variable domain (other parts from reference TRBV2 and TRBJ2-2): EPEVTQTPSHQVTQMGQEVILRCVPISNHLYFYWYRQILGQKVEFLVSFYNNEISEKSEIFDDQFSVERPDGSNFTLKIRSTKLEDSAMYFCASSRTGRNTGELFFGEGSRLTVL.

For this clonotype: A much larger clonotype is one base distant, so this may be a read error. The rearrangement links TRBV7-9 to TRBJ1-4; D uncertain. CDR3 size: 13 residues. The V end was cut by 3 bases, the J end by 4 bases, with 6 bases between. The germline gives CDR1 SEHNR, CDR2 FQNEAQ (reference sequence). CDR3 sequence reads: CASSFSRNEKLFF. The CDR3 bases are TGTGCCAGCAGCTTCAGCCGTAATGAAAAACTGTTTTTT.

The J gene is TRBJ2-5, the V gene TRBV7-3, with D perhaps matching TRBD2 (6 bases). Trimming removed 11 bases from V and 1 base from J, with 14 bases in between. From germline, CDR1 is SGHTA and CDR2 FQGTGA. This CDR3 spans 13 amino acids. DNA for the CDR3: TGTGCCTCCGGGACTGGGGCCCAAGAGACCCAGTACTTC. Translation: CASGTGAQETQYF.

This clonotype was seen at least ten times. This chain joins TRBV20-1 and TRBJ1-1, with unresolved D. This CDR3 is 14 amino acids long. In germline, CDR1 is DFQATT, CDR2 SNEGSKA (reference sequence). Trimming took off 3 bases at V and 0 bases at J, with 11 bases between the two ends. The CDR3 loop reads CSASLGPMNTEAFF. CDR3 in DNA: TGCAGTGCTAGTTTAGGACCTATGAACACTGAAGCTTTCTTT.

The V and J genes are TRBV20-1 and TRBJ2-7; tentatively, D is TRBD1 (6 bases). V lost 6 bases, J lost 0 bases, and 15 bases lay in between. CDR3 length: 14 residues. Germline-derived CDR1 and CDR2 are DFQATT and SNEGSKA (reference sequence). The CDR3 nucleotides are TGCAGTGCAAAAGAGGGGGTGGACTCCTACGAGCAGTACTTC. The encoded protein is CSAKEGVDSYEQYF.